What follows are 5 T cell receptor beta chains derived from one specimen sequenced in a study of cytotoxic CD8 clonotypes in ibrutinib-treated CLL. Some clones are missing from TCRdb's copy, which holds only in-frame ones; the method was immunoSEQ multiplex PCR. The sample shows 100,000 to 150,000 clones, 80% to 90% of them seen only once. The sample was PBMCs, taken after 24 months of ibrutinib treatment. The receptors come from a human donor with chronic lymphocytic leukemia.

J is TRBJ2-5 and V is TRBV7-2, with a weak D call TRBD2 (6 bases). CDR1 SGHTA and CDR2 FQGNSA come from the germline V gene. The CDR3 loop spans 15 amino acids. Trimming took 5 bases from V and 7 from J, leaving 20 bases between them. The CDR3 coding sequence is TGTGCCAGCAGCGGAGGGGTGGGGGTTCGTGTGACCCAGTACTTC. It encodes CASSGGVGVRVTQYF. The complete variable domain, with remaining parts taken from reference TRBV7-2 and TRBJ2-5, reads GAGVSQSPSNKVTEKGKDVELRCDPISGHTALYWYRQSLGQGLEFLIYFQGNSAPDKSGLPSDRFSAERTGGSVSTLTIQRTQQEDSAVYLCASSGGVGVRVTQYFGPGTRLLVL.

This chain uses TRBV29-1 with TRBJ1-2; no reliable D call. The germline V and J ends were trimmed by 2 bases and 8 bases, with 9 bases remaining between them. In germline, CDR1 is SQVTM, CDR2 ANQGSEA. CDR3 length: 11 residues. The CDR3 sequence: CSVERVLGYTF. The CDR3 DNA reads TGCAGCGTTGAACGAGTCCTAGGCTACACCTTC.

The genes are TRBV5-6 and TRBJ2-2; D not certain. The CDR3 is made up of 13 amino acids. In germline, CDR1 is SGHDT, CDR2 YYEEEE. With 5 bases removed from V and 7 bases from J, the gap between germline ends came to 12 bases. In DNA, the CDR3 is TGTGCCAGCAGATCCGCTCGGAGCGGGGAGCTGTTTTTT. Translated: CASRSARSGELFF.

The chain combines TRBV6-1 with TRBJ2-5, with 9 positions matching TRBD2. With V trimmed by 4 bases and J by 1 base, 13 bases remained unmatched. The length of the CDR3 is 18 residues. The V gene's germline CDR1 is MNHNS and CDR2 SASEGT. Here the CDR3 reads CASSVTGTSRKFQETQYF. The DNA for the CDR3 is TGTGCCAGCAGTGTAACCGGGACTAGCCGTAAATTCCAAGAGACCCAGTACTTC.

The CDR3 DNA reads TGTGCCAGCTCACCAGCGCCCCCTGAAGCTTTCTTT. Protein sequence: CASSPAPPEAFF. The chain employs TRBV18 and TRBJ1-1; D is ambiguous. Deletions cut 2 bases from V and 6 bases from J, with 7 bases between. Germline V lookup: CDR1 KGHSH, CDR2 LQKENI. CDR3 length: 12 residues.